The clone carrying this T cell receptor beta chain occurred many times. The target antigen is unknown. The sample belongs to a study of Graves' ophthalmopathy and Graves' hyperthyroidism. Broader study findings: The model achieved about 67% sensitivity and over 72% specificity for ophthalmopathy progression. Most thyroid clonotypes with frequency above 0.001 were detected in blood too. Discriminating ophthalmopathy from stable hyperthyroidism, a 13-signature model attained a sensitivity of 85% to 90% and a specificity of just under 84%.

The CDR3 loop spans 15 amino acids. V shed 6 bases, J shed 4 bases, and the junction held 11 bases outside the gene matches. CDR1 is MDHEN and CDR2 is SYDVKM in the germline V gene. Beta-chain TCR CDR3 regions were amplified from RNA transcripts. In the first round, RT-PCR was carried out with HTBI primers, and a multiplex PCR formed the second round. TCRdb reanalysed the multiplex PCR reads using MiXCR and keeps one entry per CDR3 protein. Here the sample spans about 400,000 distinct CDR3 sequences, roughly 18% being singletons. Thyroid ultrasound, orbital computed tomography, TRAb, serum thyroxine and clinical symptoms formed the basis of diagnosis.

This TCR was recovered from a woman between 18 and 30 years old with Graves' ophthalmopathy. The genes are TRBV28 and TRBJ1-2; 7 positions match TRBD1. The sequenced sample was peripheral blood. CDR3 sequence: CASRSGRRGGYGYTF. The CDR3, as DNA: TGTGCCAGCAGGTCCGGGCGCAGGGGGGGCTATGGCTACACCTTC.